One and the same sample provided the 10 T cell receptor beta chains below, sequenced in a study of CD8+ T cells in alopecia areata. The treatment denotes: oral pan-JAK inhibitor, 5-10 mg twice daily. Sequencing used cDNA as its template, made by extracting RNA and reverse transcribing it. Clones were sequenced by immunoSEQ multiplex PCR, and TCRdb holds only the in-frame ones, with some missing. In the table there are roughly 190,000 clones, 55% to 70% of which are singletons. The material was CD4+ T cells sorted from blood, obtained at week 4, from a patient treated with tofacitinib. These receptors were taken from a human donor with alopecia areata.

The gene calls are TRBV2 and TRBJ2-7; TRBD2 aligns across 8 bases. The CDR3 consists of 16 residues. V trimming: 6 bases; J trimming: 2 bases; junction bases outside the gene matches: 12. Germline V gene sequence: CDR1 SNHLY, CDR2 FYNNEI. CDR3 region: CASRQGVVAGTYEQYF. DNA of the CDR3: TGTGCCAGCAGACAGGGAGTGGTAGCGGGGACCTACGAGCAGTACTTC.

The chain has TRBV9 and TRBJ1-1, with D hard to call. The V end was cut by 3 bases, the J end by 1 base, with 10 bases between. CDR3 length equals 14 residues. In germline, CDR1 is SGDLS, CDR2 YYNGEE. The CDR3 here is CASSAKGGNTEAFF. In DNA form, the CDR3 reads TGTGCCAGCAGCGCCAAAGGCGGGAACACTGAAGCTTTCTTT.

This chain uses TRBV7-2 with TRBJ2-3; a weak D match, TRBD1 (6 bases). The germline CDR1 and CDR2 sequences are SGHTA and FQGNSA. Trimming removed 3 bases at V and 3 bases at J, with 7 bases between. This CDR3 has 13 amino acids. CDR3 nucleotide sequence: TGTGCCAGCAGCTTCCAGGGGACAGATACGCAGTATTTT. Translated: CASSFQGTDTQYF.

The CDR3 DNA is TGTGCCAGCAGTCGATCGATGACAGCGAACACTGAAGCTTTCTTT. This encodes CASSRSMTANTEAFF. The V gene is TRBV14, the J gene TRBJ1-1; D is possibly TRBD1 (5 bases). V gave up 6 bases and J gave up 1 base, with 15 bases separating them. CDR1 is SGHDN, CDR2 FVKESK, per germline. The CDR3 totals 15 residues.

The J gene is TRBJ2-1, the V gene TRBV10-2, with 9 bases identical to TRBD2. The trim removed 7 bases at V and 9 bases at J, leaving 13 bases unmatched. Per the germline V gene, CDR1 is WSHSY and CDR2 is SAAADI. CDR3 length: 15 amino acids. In nucleotides, the CDR3 is TGCGCCAGCACATCAGCGGGAGGAGTCGGCAGTGAGCAGTTCTTC. Its translation: CASTSAGGVGSEQFF.

V and J are TRBV7-9 and TRBJ2-1; TRBD2 matches at 8 bases. The CDR3 consists of 16 residues. Trimming at V came to 2 bases and at J to 5 bases, leaving 8 bases not matched to a gene. Germline CDR1 and CDR2: SEHNR and FQNEAQ (reference sequence). The CDR3 DNA reads as TGTGCCAGCAGCTTAATCACCCTGCGGGAGGACAATGAGCAGTTCTTC. Translating gives CASSLITLREDNEQFF.

This clone was found a few times. The V call is TRBV7-2, the J call TRBJ2-3, with no clear D. V dropped 2 bases and J dropped 3 bases, with 9 bases sitting between them. Germline-derived CDR1 and CDR2 are SGHTA and FQGNSA. The CDR3 totals 14 residues. The CDR3 DNA is TGTGCCAGCAGCTTATACCAGAGTACAGATACGCAGTATTTT. As protein: CASSLYQSTDTQYF.

The chain is built from TRBV29-1 and TRBJ2-1; D is undetermined. V was cut by 2 bases and J by 9 bases, with 2 bases left in between. Germline CDR1 and CDR2: SQVTM and ANQGSEA. The CDR3 is 9 amino acids. The CDR3 bases are TGCAGCGTTGAACGTGAGCAGTTCTTC. Amino acids: CSVEREQFF.

The chain is built from TRBV30 and TRBJ2-5, with D hard to call. The CDR3 consists of 11 residues. V dropped 0 bases and J dropped 6 bases, with 5 bases sitting between them. CDR1 and CDR2 (germline): GTSNPN, SVGIG (reference sequence). DNA of the CDR3: TGTGCCTGGAGTGTACAGAAGACCCAGTACTTC. This codes for CAWSVQKTQYF.

In its sample, this clone was seen a few times. This chain links TRBV9 with TRBJ2-1, with 8 bases lining up with TRBD2. CDR1 is SGDLS, CDR2 YYNGEE, per germline. The J segment lost 7 bases and the V segment lost 4 bases, leaving 7 bases of the junction unmatched. The CDR3 consists of 14 residues. The CDR3 is CASSITSGGNEQFF. DNA of the CDR3: TGTGCCAGCAGCATCACTAGCGGCGGAAATGAGCAGTTCTTC.